This TCR beta chain comes out of a study of graft-versus-host responses after intestinal transplantation. Study information: Isolated intestinal, liver-intestinal, or multivisceral transplants had been given to the recipients. Tacrolimus plus steroids were given to all recipients for about three years, preceded by anti-thymocyte globulin induction.

The assay was immunoSEQ multiplex PCR, and TCRdb's table has in-frame clones only and misses some. The sample lists under 100,000 clones, 90% occurring once. The study, taken as a whole, reports: Marrow from the recipient contained GvH clones, some of which had appeared first in ileum or blood.

Of note for this clone: Its target is not known.

V shed 1 base and J shed 0 bases, with 4 bases lying between them. In germline, CDR1 is LNHDA, CDR2 SQIVND (reference sequence). CDR3 length: 15 residues. V gene TRBV19 combines with J gene TRBJ2-6; no definite D call. Sequencing was performed on PBMCs, taken about 450 days after intestinal transplant. The clonotype comes from a human patient who received an intestinal transplant, so some T cells may come from the graft donor. The CDR3 reads CASSIGVSGANVLTF. The CDR3 DNA reads TGTGCCAGTAGTATAGGGGTCTCTGGGGCCAACGTCCTGACTTTC.